This T cell receptor beta chain comes out of a study of cytomegalovirus exposure and HLA in healthy donors. General observations from the study: Subsequent analysis revealed that first-cohort TCR clusters tended to co-occur in the 90 to 150 validation repertoires. It was reportedly the case that the classifier diagnosed cytomegalovirus status with high specificity and sensitivity. The study found most TCR sequences rare, yet found some public TCRs in many donors.

As to this clone: As yet, its antigen is unknown.

Donors were drawn from the approximately 130-subject validation cohort, separate from the 666-subject first cohort. Germline CDR1 reads SGHNT; CDR2 reads YYREEE (reference sequence). Trimming left V 0 bases short and J 3 bases short, with 7 bases between. This CDR3 region has 13 residues. Assay: immunoSEQ multiplex PCR; the TCRdb copy retains only in-frame clones and omits some. Among about 110,000 clones, 70% to 85% were seen once, and the ten largest hold roughly 3%. Input material: PBMCs. The V call is TRBV5-4, the J call TRBJ2-7, with D unresolved. The receptor comes from a woman between 18 and 29 years old in good health and CMV-seronegative. For the CDR3, the DNA is TGTGCCAGCAGCTTGGATTCTCTCTACGAGCAGTACTTC. It translates to CASSLDSLYEQYF.